These 10 T cell receptor beta chains were sequenced from one sample in a study of identical twins. TCRdb analysed the 5' RACE reads with MiXCR anew, one entry per CDR3 protein. The table lists around 250,000 distinct CDR3 sequences, roughly an eighth of them singletons, with roughly 4% in the top ten. These data also featured in a second study, about yellow fever vaccine responses in identical twins.

The specimen sequenced was memory (CD45RO+) T cells sorted from blood. These TCRs come from a woman between 18 and 29 years old in good health.

The chain joins TRBV4-3 to TRBJ2-3, with 14 bases that match TRBD2. V shed 1 base, J shed 6 bases, and the junction held 3 bases outside the gene matches. Germline CDR1 reads LGHNA; CDR2 reads YSLEER. The CDR3 sequence is 16 residues long. This chain's CDR3 is CASSQGLAGGRDTQYF. Here the CDR3 DNA reads TGCGCCAGCAGCCAAGGACTAGCGGGAGGGCGCGATACGCAGTATTTT.

The chain joins TRBV3-1 to TRBJ2-7, with D possibly TRBD2 on 6 matching bases. Germline CDR1 and CDR2: LGHDT and YNNKEL (reference sequence). V lost 1 base to trimming and J lost 6 bases, with 13 bases between them. The length of the CDR3 is 14 residues. CDR3 sequence (DNA): TGTGCCAGCAGCCAAGGTTGGGGGGAAGGCGAGCAGTACTTC. Its translation: CASSQGWGEGEQYF.

This clonotype was seen a handful of times. The J gene is TRBJ2-1, the V gene TRBV27; the D gene is possibly TRBD2 (5 bases). The CDR3 spans 15 residues. Germline values: CDR1 MNHEY, CDR2 SMNVEV (reference sequence). Deletions cut 0 bases from V and 0 bases from J, with 6 bases between. CDR3 DNA: TGTGCCAGCAGTTTATCTGAGGGCTCCTACAATGAGCAGTTCTTC. This codes for CASSLSEGSYNEQFF.

The J gene is TRBJ2-1, the V gene TRBV4-3; D may be TRBD1 (6 bases). The germline CDR1 and CDR2 sequences are LGHNA and YSLEER. Trimming cost V 0 bases and J 8 bases, with 17 bases left between them. The CDR3 has 16 residues. The CDR3 is CASSQDLFTGYDEQFF. The CDR3 coding sequence is TGCGCCAGCAGCCAAGATCTATTTACAGGGTATGATGAGCAGTTCTTC.

This clonotype turned up a few times. V usage is TRBV4-1 and J usage is TRBJ2-7, with D perhaps matching TRBD1 (6 bases). The CDR3 is 14 residues long. V lost 2 bases and J lost 1, with 9 bases in between. Germline V gene data show CDR1 as MGHRA and CDR2 as YSYEKL. The CDR3 region is CASSQQGSSYEQYF. The DNA of the CDR3 is TGCGCCAGCAGCCAACAGGGGTCTTCCTACGAGCAGTACTTC.

CDR3 nucleotides: TGCGCCAGCAGCTTGACTAGCGGCAGCGCAGATACGCAGTATTTT. Its protein product is CASSLTSGSADTQYF. The chain recombines TRBV5-1 with TRBJ2-3; 8 bases line up with TRBD2. The CDR3 contains 15 residues. Germline assignment: CDR1 SGHRS and CDR2 YFSETQ. V was pared by 1 base and J by 4 bases, with 5 bases of the junction left unmatched.

This clonotype was recorded at least ten times. CDR3 loop: CASRRRTRTGMNTEAFF. CDR3 DNA sequence: TGTGCCAGCAGACGCCGTACCCGGACAGGCATGAACACTGAAGCTTTCTTT. V usage is TRBV12-3 or TRBV12-4 and J usage is TRBJ1-1; TRBD1 matches at 7 bases. The trim removed 6 bases at V and 0 bases at J, leaving 13 bases unmatched. The CDR3 runs 17 residues.

The chain joins TRBV20-1 to TRBJ2-7, with TRBD2 matching over 9 bases. The V and J ends lost 0 bases and 6 bases, in that order; junction bases with no gene match: 15. The CDR3 runs 17 residues. CDR1 and CDR2 (germline): DFQATT, SNEGSKA (reference sequence). This CDR3 is CSARDLLVWTSEGEQYF. CDR3 bases: TGCAGTGCTAGAGATCTCTTAGTATGGACTAGCGAGGGCGAGCAGTACTTC.

This clonotype was recorded many times. The V gene is TRBV18, the J gene TRBJ2-1; D possibly corresponds to TRBD2 (6 bases). Between the trimmed V and J ends, which lost 5 bases and 6 bases, there was a span of 20 bases. Germline V gene lookup returns CDR1 KGHSH and CDR2 LQKENI. This CDR3 contains 16 residues. CDR3 sequence reads: CASSYDQHRGANEQFF. Written as DNA, the CDR3 is TGTGCCAGCTCATACGACCAGCACCGCGGGGCCAATGAGCAGTTCTTC.

This clonotype was observed a handful of times. This chain uses TRBV29-1 with TRBJ2-3; D gene ambiguous. Trimming removed 4 bases from V and 6 bases from J, with 5 bases in between. The CDR3 covers 10 residues. Germline V gives CDR1 SQVTM, CDR2 ANQGSEA. The chain's CDR3 is CSVARDTQYF. In nucleotides, the CDR3 is TGCAGCGTTGCTCGGGATACGCAGTATTTT.